This TCR beta chain originates from a study of blood T cell repertoires in COVID-19. Study background: Nucleic acid was either cDNA or gDNA, and it came from T cells, B-cell-depleted T cells, or PBMCs.

Seattle's enrolled individuals joined amid active infection and were then monitored longitudinally. The table came from immunoSEQ multiplex PCR; TCRdb's copy has only in-frame clones and leaves some out. The sample records 95,000 to 150,000 clones, 85% to 90% being singletons. CDR3 length equals 14 residues. Germline V lookup: CDR1 KGHDR, CDR2 SFDVKD. V was pared by 9 bases and J by 6 bases, with 19 bases between. Sequencing used peripheral blood. The chain combines TRBV24-1 with TRBJ2-5; D might be TRBD2 (5 bases). The receptor was derived from a woman of 80 years or more with COVID-19, enrolled during active disease. In DNA form, the CDR3 reads TGTGCCACCTCTCAGGCAGGAGGTCCACAGACCCAGTACTTC. It is translated as CATSQAGGPQTQYF.